The TCR beta chain under discussion was sequenced for a study of T cell changes during pregnancy in multiple sclerosis (dated by TCRdb to between 2018 and 2021). In terms of the full investigation: In women with multiple sclerosis, the researchers looked at how the T cell repertoire shifted as pregnancy progressed.

V and J are trimmed by 5 bases and 2 bases, and the gene matches miss 5 bases of the junction. As encoded in the germline V gene (reference sequence), CDR1 is MNHNY while CDR2 is SVGAGI. The CDR3 spans 14 residues, from the cysteine through the phenylalanine. Only CDR3 DNA is held: 42 bases, read in frame from base 1. With regard to this clone: It lacks a known antigen. No per-base quality is available; no much larger clone lies one base away.

Preparation of the library involved the immunoSEQ multiplex PCR assay. In TCRdb, the immuneACCESS table is reduced to in-frame sequences with V and J assigned. These tables do not hold every clone; where another copy was compared, an unresolved V gene accounts for under half, and the others remain unexplained. The sample includes around 45,000 clones, with more than 90% observed a single time. The ten largest account for around 0.5% of the sample. This specimen consisted of CD4+ T cells from peripheral blood mononuclear cells, obtained in the second trimester of pregnancy. The sequence links TRBV6-6 to TRBJ2-5, and 7 junctional nucleotides match TRBD2. This sequence originates from a female donor in good health, enrolled as a control in a pregnancy study. The CDR3 reads CASSHSSGQETQYF. The nucleotides are TGTGCCAGCAGTCACAGTAGCGGGCAAGAGACCCAGTACTTC.